The clone carrying this T cell receptor beta chain turned up a few times. The CDR3 has 15 amino acids. The V gene lost 6 bases and the J gene lost 4 bases, with 20 bases spanning the gap. Looked up from germline, CDR1 is SQVTM and CDR2 is ANQGSEA. Time point specified: before trial treatment. The treatment that donors received included nivolumab, ipilimumab, aspirin, low-dose cyclophosphamide and low-dose radiotherapy. Both TCRalpha and TCRbeta chains were reverse transcribed with V-gene-specific primers. TCR amplification used roughly 20 PCR cycles, a constant-region primer and a V-primer adapter. mRNA that had been isolated underwent amplification through in vitro transcription. Via MiXCR, TCRdb re-called the reads, giving one row per CDR3 protein. This table has roughly 54,000 distinct CDR3 sequences, roughly a quarter appearing once. These data originate in a study of low-dose radiotherapy and immunotherapy resistance in tumors. Overall study: Intravenous cyclophosphamide at 200 mg/m2 preceded radiation and immunotherapy by one day, every two weeks. Starting cycle 1 day 1, oral aspirin 300 mg was given daily for four cycles.

This clonotype originated in a male donor with prostate cancer. The source was PBMCs, collected before treatment. This chain joins TRBV29-1 and TRBJ2-3, with D possibly matching TRBD2 (5 bases). The CDR3 loop reads CSVGLSGLGADTQYF. Here the CDR3 DNA reads TGCAGCGTGGGCCTTTCGGGTCTCGGGGCAGATACGCAGTATTTT.